A single sample gave rise to the 19 T cell receptor beta chains below, sequenced in a study of T cell responses to AZD1222 COVID-19 vaccine. TCRdb keeps only in-frame clones here, not all; method: immunoSEQ multiplex PCR. This sample carries 110,000 to 150,000 clones, 90% to 95% of them seen once, and the ten largest clones take approximately 0.9%. This material consisted of peripheral blood, taken on day 0 of MenACWY control vaccination. The receptors shown here come from an adult in good health.

The gene calls are TRBV10-3 and TRBJ1-1; the D is unclear. The CDR3 totals 13 residues. The germline V gene has CDR1 ENHRY and CDR2 SYGVKD. Trimming took 7 bases from V and 4 from J, leaving 13 bases between them. The CDR3 sequence is CAIKPFTTTEAFF. In nucleotides, the CDR3 is TGTGCCATCAAACCCTTTACCACCACTGAAGCTTTCTTT.

This clone was detected only once. J is TRBJ2-2 and V is TRBV27; D might be TRBD1 or TRBD2, each matching 6 bases. The CDR3 contains 16 residues. Per germline, CDR1 MNHEY and CDR2 SMNVEV (reference sequence). V lost 3 bases, J lost 5 bases, and 16 bases lay in between. The CDR3: CASSFWGQGGTGELFF. The CDR3 nucleotides are TGTGCCAGCAGTTTCTGGGGGCAGGGAGGAACCGGGGAGCTGTTTTTT.

The chain couples TRBV12-3 or TRBV12-4 to TRBJ1-2; possible D gene TRBD1, 5 bases. There are 11 residues in the CDR3. V was pared by 8 bases and J by 6 bases, with 10 bases between. The DNA of the CDR3 is TGTGCCAGCGGGGAAGGGGATGGCTACACCTTC. This encodes CASGEGDGYTF.

This clone was recorded a few times. V gene TRBV14 combines with J gene TRBJ1-2, with a weak D call TRBD1 (5 bases). The germline gives CDR1 SGHDN, CDR2 FVKESK. The germline V and J ends were trimmed by 1 base and 3 bases, with 9 bases remaining between them. The CDR3 is 14 residues long. CDR3 coding DNA: TGTGCCAGCAGCCAAGCGGGGGAGGACTATGGCTACACCTTC. Its protein is CASSQAGEDYGYTF. Drawing the rest from reference TRBV14 and TRBJ1-2, the complete variable domain is EAGVTQFPSHSVIEKGQTVTLRCDPISGHDNLYWYRRVMGKEIKFLLHFVKESKQDESGMPNNRFLAERTGGTYSTLKVQPAELEDSGVYFCASSQAGEDYGYTFGSGTRLTVV.

The CDR3 loop is CASSVDGTRVPETQYF. In DNA, the CDR3 is TGTGCCAGCAGCGTAGACGGCACGAGAGTTCCCGAGACCCAGTACTTC. The chain couples TRBV9 to TRBJ2-5; the D is unclear. There are 16 residues in the CDR3. Germline assignment: CDR1 SGDLS and CDR2 YYNGEE. V dropped 0 bases and J dropped 5 bases, with 17 bases sitting between them.

The chain joins TRBV4-3 to TRBJ2-3; 8 positions agree with TRBD2. Germline CDR1 reads LGHNA; CDR2 reads YSLEER. With V trimmed by 0 bases and J by 6 bases, 8 bases remained unmatched. The CDR3 loop spans 16 amino acids. In DNA form, the CDR3 reads TGCGCCAGCAGCCAAGATCTCGGGGGGGCCGCCGATACGCAGTATTTT. Translated: CASSQDLGGAADTQYF.

The chain has TRBV4-1 and TRBJ2-1; D possibly uses TRBD1 or TRBD2 (5 bases each). Germline-derived CDR1 and CDR2 are MGHRA and YSYEKL. V shed 0 bases and J shed 4 bases, with 16 bases lying between them. The CDR3 is made up of 17 amino acids. The CDR3 region is CASSQDNRGMGYNEQFF. The CDR3 coding sequence is TGCGCCAGCAGCCAAGACAACCGGGGCATGGGTTACAATGAGCAGTTCTTC.

The gene calls are TRBV5-4 and TRBJ2-1; D uncertain. V lost 0 bases and J lost 7, with 8 bases in between. The CDR3 has 13 residues. In germline, CDR1 is SGHNT, CDR2 YYREEE (reference sequence). DNA of the CDR3: TGTGCCAGCAGCTTGGACAGAAAGAATGAGCAGTTCTTC. Protein sequence: CASSLDRKNEQFF.

V is TRBV6-5 and J is TRBJ1-1; a weak D match, TRBD1 (5 bases). The CDR3 extends over 11 amino acids. Germline V gene lookup returns CDR1 MNHEY and CDR2 SVGAGI. Deletions cut 0 bases from V and 11 bases from J, with 7 bases between. The CDR3 nucleotides are TGTGCCAGCAGTTACTCAGGGGTGGCTTTCTTT. This encodes CASSYSGVAFF.

In this sample, this clone turned up once. This chain connects TRBV20-1 to TRBJ1-1; D might be TRBD1 (5 bases). Germline V gives CDR1 DFQATT, CDR2 SNEGSKA (reference sequence). Trimming took off 3 bases at V and 4 bases at J, with 15 bases between the two ends. CDR3 length equals 14 residues. In DNA form, the CDR3 reads TGCAGTGCTAGTAAGCAGGGAGCGAGCACTGAAGCTTTCTTT. This gives the protein CSASKQGASTEAFF.

This chain joins TRBV5-1 and TRBJ2-7; TRBD2 aligns across 7 bases. CDR3 length equals 14 residues. Germline V gene lookup returns CDR1 SGHRS and CDR2 YFSETQ. Trimming at V came to 4 bases and at J to 3 bases, leaving 7 bases not matched to a gene. The CDR3 bases are TGCGCCAGCAGCCCCTTAGGGGAGGGCTACGAGCAGTACTTC. The encoded protein is CASSPLGEGYEQYF.

This clone was detected only a few times. The rearrangement links TRBV14 to TRBJ2-7, with a possible D match to TRBD1 (5 bases). V gave up 1 base and J gave up 7 bases, with 11 bases separating them. CDR3 size: 13 residues. The germline gives CDR1 SGHDN, CDR2 FVKESK. CDR3 in amino acids: CASSQGGLTEQYF. The CDR3 DNA reads as TGTGCCAGCAGCCAAGGGGGCTTGACGGAGCAGTACTTC. Full variable domain (missing parts from reference TRBV14 and TRBJ2-7): EAGVTQFPSHSVIEKGQTVTLRCDPISGHDNLYWYRRVMGKEIKFLLHFVKESKQDESGMPNNRFLAERTGGTYSTLKVQPAELEDSGVYFCASSQGGLTEQYFGPGTRLTVT.

The V and J genes are TRBV18 and TRBJ2-1; TRBD2 aligns across 10 bases. CDR1 and CDR2 (germline): KGHSH, LQKENI. Trimming removed 2 bases from V and 9 bases from J; junction bases left unmatched: 7. CDR3 length: 15 amino acids. Written as DNA, the CDR3 is TGTGCCAGCTCACCAACCGGGACTAGCGAGGCTGAGCAGTTCTTC. Its protein is CASSPTGTSEAEQFF.

This chain uses TRBV9 with TRBJ1-2; D possibly corresponds to TRBD1 (5 bases). Germline assignment: CDR1 SGDLS and CDR2 YYNGEE. The CDR3 runs 13 residues. Between the trimmed V and J ends, which lost 4 bases and 5 bases, there was a span of 12 bases. CDR3 DNA: TGTGCCAGCAGCTCTCGGGACTCTTATGGCTACACCTTC. This gives the protein CASSSRDSYGYTF.

V usage is TRBV20-1 and J usage is TRBJ2-7; TRBD2 agrees at 10 bases. CDR1 and CDR2 from the germline V gene are DFQATT and SNEGSKA (reference sequence). The CDR3 consists of 11 residues. The CDR3 region has the DNA TGCAGCGGACTAGCGGCCTACGAGCAGTACTTC. Translating it yields CSGLAAYEQYF.

This clone showed up just a few times. V is TRBV9 and J is TRBJ2-2; TRBD1 is a possible D gene (6 bases). The CDR3 runs 14 residues. Germline loops: CDR1 SGDLS, CDR2 YYNGEE. The V gene lost 2 bases and the J gene lost 5 bases, with 10 bases spanning the gap. This CDR3 reads CASSVQQGTGELFF. CDR3 DNA: TGTGCCAGCAGCGTTCAACAGGGTACCGGGGAGCTGTTTTTT.

V gene TRBV30 combines with J gene TRBJ1-2; D possibly corresponds to TRBD1 (6 bases). From germline, CDR1 is GTSNPN and CDR2 SVGIG (reference sequence). The CDR3 extends over 11 amino acids. The V end lost 3 bases, the J end lost 12 bases, and 14 bases lay between the germline ends. The CDR3 region is CAWSTGTSHTF. DNA of the CDR3: TGTGCCTGGAGCACAGGGACTTCACACACCTTC.

The V gene is TRBV27, the J gene TRBJ2-1; TRBD1 is a possible D gene (6 bases). The germline CDR1 and CDR2 sequences are MNHEY and SMNVEV (reference sequence). The CDR3 is made up of 17 amino acids. The V and J ends lost 3 bases and 5 bases respectively, with 20 bases between them. The CDR3 nucleotides read TGTGCCAGCAGTTTGGTTGGTGTCCAGGGGATCAACAATGAGCAGTTCTTC. It yields the protein CASSLVGVQGINNEQFF.

J is TRBJ1-5 and V is TRBV10-3, with a tentative D call TRBD1 (5 bases). The V gene lost 2 bases and the J gene lost 2 bases, with 19 bases spanning the gap. This CDR3 is built from 18 residues. Germline assignment: CDR1 ENHRY and CDR2 SYGVKD. DNA for the CDR3: TGTGCCATCAGTGAGGTGGAGGGGAGGCTCACGGGCAATCAGCCCCAGCATTTT. Encoded protein: CAISEVEGRLTGNQPQHF.